This T cell receptor (beta chain) derives from a study of siplizumab effects on memory and regulatory T cells. TCRdb's table, derived via immunoSEQ multiplex PCR, lists solely in-frame clones and lacks some. Altogether 90,000 to 95,000 clones are present, roughly 96% being singletons, with the ten largest covering around 0.03%. Unstimulated naive, memory, effector memory and TEMRA subsets were sequenced, and this was done in a few donor pairs. To note about this clone: No antigen is known for it.

General study results and limits: No naive or memory phenotype could be assigned to roughly 75-95% of proliferating clones. Naive T cells appeared more varied than memory cells and looked like key alloresponse contributors.

The TCR comes from a human donor in good health. The material sequenced was naive CD4+ T cells sorted from blood.

CDR3 bases: TGTGCCAGCAGCTTATCGGGACAGGGTTTTAAAACTGAAGCTTTCTTT. Translating gives CASSLSGQGFKTEAFF. This chain joins TRBV7-2 and TRBJ1-1, with 9 positions matching TRBD1. The germline V gene encodes CDR1 SGHTA and CDR2 FQGNSA. The junction had 9 bases not matched to a gene; V was cut back by 2 bases and J by 5 bases. The CDR3 consists of 16 residues.